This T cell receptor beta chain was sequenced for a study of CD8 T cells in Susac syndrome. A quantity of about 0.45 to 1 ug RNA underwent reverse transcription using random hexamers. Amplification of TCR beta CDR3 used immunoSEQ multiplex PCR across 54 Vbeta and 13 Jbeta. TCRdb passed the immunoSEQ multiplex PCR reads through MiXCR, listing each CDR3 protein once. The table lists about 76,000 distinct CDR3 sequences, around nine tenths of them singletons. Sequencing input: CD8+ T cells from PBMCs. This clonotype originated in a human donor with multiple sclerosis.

CDR3 protein: CASSQLAEGTDTQYF. The DNA for the CDR3 is TGTGCCAGCAGTCAACTAGCGGAGGGAACAGATACGCAGTATTTT. The V gene is TRBV6-4, the J gene TRBJ2-3; TRBD2 matches 8 bases. The CDR3 covers 15 residues. CDR1 MRHNA and CDR2 SNTAGT come from the germline V gene. Trimming took 5 bases from V and 3 from J; bases not matched to a gene: 7.